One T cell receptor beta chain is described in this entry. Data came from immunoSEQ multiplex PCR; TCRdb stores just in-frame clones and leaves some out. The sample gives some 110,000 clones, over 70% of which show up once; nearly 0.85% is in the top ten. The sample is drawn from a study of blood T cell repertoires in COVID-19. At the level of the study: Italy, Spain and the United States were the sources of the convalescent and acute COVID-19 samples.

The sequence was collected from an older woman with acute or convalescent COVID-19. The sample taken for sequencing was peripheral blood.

CDR3 loop: CASSLAGGQPQHF. The CDR3 region has the DNA TGTGCCAGCAGTTTAGCGGGGGGTCAGCCCCAGCATTTT. This chain uses TRBV12-3 or TRBV12-4 with TRBJ1-5, with D maybe TRBD1 (5 bases). CDR3 length: 13 residues. V was pared by 0 bases and J by 6 bases, with 6 bases between.